What follows are 3 T cell receptor beta chains derived from one specimen sequenced in a study of molecular identifiers for immune sequencing clone quantification. TCRdb re-called the PCR reads with MiXCR, one entry per CDR3 protein. The sample lists about 65,000 distinct CDR3 sequences; approximately 17% were seen once. The sequenced material came from naive CD8+ T cells from blood, with Jurkat cell RNA spiked in. Subset defined: FACS-sorted CD8+CD4-CCR7+CD45RA+ naive T cells. The receptors here all came from a human donor in good health. Some libraries in this study had Jurkat cell RNA spiked in.

Concerning this clonotype: The junction departs from the called germline gene at one end, perhaps through a read error. This chain joins TRBV4-2 and TRBJ1-5; the D gene is possibly TRBD1 (6 bases). Per the germline V gene, CDR1 is LGHNA and CDR2 is YNFKEQ. The CDR3 sequence is 15 residues long. This CDR3 is CASSHDWGAHQPQHF. The DNA of the CDR3 is TGTGCCAGCAGCCACGATTGGGGGGCCCATCAGCCCCAGCACTTT.

This rearrangement joins TRBV2 to TRBJ2-7; either TRBD1 or TRBD2 may supply D (5 bases each). Germline CDR1 SNHLY, CDR2 FYNNEI. Trimming took 9 bases from V and 2 from J, leaving 17 bases between them. This CDR3 region has 14 residues. For the CDR3, the DNA is TGTGCCAGGGACCGGGACCCTGGGGCCTACGAGCAGTACTTC. It encodes CARDRDPGAYEQYF.

At least ten counts were recorded for this clonotype. The chain employs TRBV4-1 and TRBJ2-4, with a tentative D call TRBD1 (5 bases). This CDR3 spans 17 amino acids. In germline, CDR1 is MGHRA, CDR2 YSYEKL. V lost 1 base to trimming and J lost 0 bases, with 13 bases between them. Here the CDR3 DNA reads TGCGCCAGCAGCCAAGTGGGGCAGAATCTAGCCAAAAACATTCAGTACTTC. Translated, it gives CASSQVGQNLAKNIQYF.